One and the same sample provided the 6 T cell receptor beta chains below, sequenced in a study of blood T cell repertoires in COVID-19. Data came from immunoSEQ multiplex PCR; TCRdb stores just in-frame clones and leaves some out. The repertoire consists of under 300,000 clones, with roughly 81% occurring once and the leading ten covering about 6.9%. Sequenced: PBMCs or T cells enriched from blood (not recorded which). The source is a woman between 50 and 59 years old who had been exposed to COVID-19.

The chain is built from TRBV12-3 or TRBV12-4 and TRBJ2-3; D is perhaps TRBD2 (6 bases). V was cut by 5 bases and J by 2 bases, with 8 bases left in between. This CDR3 is 13 amino acids long. CDR3 sequence (DNA): TGTGCCAGCAGTATGGACTACACAGATACGCAGTATTTT. Amino acids: CASSMDYTDTQYF.

DNA for the CDR3: TGCAGCGTTGTGGCCCAGGATGGCTACACCTTC. Translation: CSVVAQDGYTF. The gene calls are TRBV29-1 and TRBJ1-2; no firm D call. Deletions cut 4 bases from V and 6 bases from J, with 9 bases between. This CDR3 has 11 amino acids. Germline V gene data show CDR1 as SQVTM and CDR2 as ANQGSEA.

The rearrangement joins TRBV18 to TRBJ1-1; D is uncertain. This CDR3 contains 14 residues. Germline V gives CDR1 KGHSH, CDR2 LQKENI. V was cut by 3 bases and J by 2 bases, with 10 bases left in between. The CDR3 coding sequence is TGTGCCAGCTCACCCTGGAACAGAAACACTGAAGCTTTCTTT. This codes for CASSPWNRNTEAFF.

The chain carries TRBV19 and TRBJ1-5, with D hard to call. This CDR3 has 14 residues. With 3 bases removed from V and 7 bases from J, the gap between germline ends came to 13 bases. CDR1 is LNHDA and CDR2 is SQIVND in the germline V gene (reference sequence). Here the CDR3 reads CASSIGEGGQPQHF. CDR3 DNA sequence: TGTGCCAGTAGTATTGGTGAGGGTGGCCAGCCCCAGCATTTT.

The chain couples TRBV2 to TRBJ2-1, with D perhaps TRBD2 (6 bases). The CDR3 contains 15 residues. Germline-derived CDR1 and CDR2 are SNHLY and FYNNEI. Trimming pared 2 bases from V and 15 bases from J, leaving 23 bases between. The chain's CDR3 is CASSESYPTRVEVFF. DNA for the CDR3: TGTGCCAGCAGTGAATCGTATCCGACTAGAGTTGAGGTGTTCTTC. Full variable domain (outside the CDR3, taken from reference TRBV2 and TRBJ2-1): EPEVTQTPSHQVTQMGQEVILRCVPISNHLYFYWYRQILGQKVEFLVSFYNNEISEKSEIFDDQFSVERPDGSNFTLKIRSTKLEDSAMYFCASSESYPTRVEVFFGPGTRLTVL.

The J gene is TRBJ1-6, the V gene TRBV19; no reliable D call. The CDR3 totals 14 residues. V was cut by 7 bases and J by 6 bases, with 13 bases left in between. Germline V gene data show CDR1 as LNHDA and CDR2 as SQIVND (reference sequence). The CDR3 coding sequence is TGTGCCAGTAAGGGAGAGGCTTTTAATTCACCCCTCCACTTT. It encodes CASKGEAFNSPLHF. The entire variable domain, with the rest obtained from reference TRBV19 and TRBJ1-6, is as follows: DGGITQSPKYLFRKEGQNVTLSCEQNLNHDAMYWYRQDPGQGLRLIYYSQIVNDFQKGDIAEGYSVSREKKESFPLTVTSAQKNPTAFYLCASKGEAFNSPLHFGNGTRLTVT.